This T cell receptor (beta chain) comes out of a study of T cell repertoires in cytomegalovirus infection. The wider study: Carrying CMV and the relevant HLA type showed in public TCR beta signatures. Notes on the study in general: Cumulated frequencies of public TCR beta families served to identify carriers of CMV plus the relevant HLA. HLA-C-restricted TCR beta clonotypes specific for CMV led the ex vivo response.

To note about this clonotype: What it binds is unknown.

The CDR3 runs 16 residues. Trimming removed 3 bases from V and 1 base from J; junction bases left unmatched: 11. Germline V gives CDR1 DFQATT, CDR2 SNEGSKA (reference sequence). A single record per CDR3 protein comes from TCRdb applying MiXCR to the reads. The table lists approximately 400,000 distinct CDR3 sequences, about 33% of them singletons. Specimen: PBMCs. This clonotype was sampled from a human donor in good health (CMV status not recorded). Some clones in this sample may be carry-over from other donors' samples. This chain joins TRBV20-1 and TRBJ1-1; 7 positions match TRBD1. For the CDR3, the DNA is TGCAGTGCTAGGGACCCTTCCCAGGGGGGGAACACTGAAGCTTTCTTT. This encodes CSARDPSQGGNTEAFF.